In this sample, the clone carrying this TCR beta chain turned up a few times. The antigen is not known. The data were obtained in a study of T cell responses to AZD1222 COVID-19 vaccine. Germline V gene lookup returns CDR1 SNHLY and CDR2 FYNNEI. Trimming stripped 3 bases from V and 7 bases from J, with 13 bases between. This CDR3 is 14 amino acids long. Some clones are missing from TCRdb's copy, which holds only in-frame ones; the method was immunoSEQ multiplex PCR. Of roughly 200,000 clones listed, approximately 91% are singletons. Study results and caveats: Donors in the cohort were predominantly white British and more often female, and clonal diversity was possibly underestimated.

The origin of this receptor is an adult who received the AZD1222 COVID-19 vaccine. This rearrangement joins TRBV2 to TRBJ2-1; D is perhaps TRBD1 (5 bases). Sequencing used peripheral blood, obtained 28 days after the second AZD1222 dose. CDR3 region: CASSEDHRINEQFF. CDR3 nucleotides: TGTGCCAGCAGTGAGGATCACAGGATTAATGAGCAGTTCTTC.